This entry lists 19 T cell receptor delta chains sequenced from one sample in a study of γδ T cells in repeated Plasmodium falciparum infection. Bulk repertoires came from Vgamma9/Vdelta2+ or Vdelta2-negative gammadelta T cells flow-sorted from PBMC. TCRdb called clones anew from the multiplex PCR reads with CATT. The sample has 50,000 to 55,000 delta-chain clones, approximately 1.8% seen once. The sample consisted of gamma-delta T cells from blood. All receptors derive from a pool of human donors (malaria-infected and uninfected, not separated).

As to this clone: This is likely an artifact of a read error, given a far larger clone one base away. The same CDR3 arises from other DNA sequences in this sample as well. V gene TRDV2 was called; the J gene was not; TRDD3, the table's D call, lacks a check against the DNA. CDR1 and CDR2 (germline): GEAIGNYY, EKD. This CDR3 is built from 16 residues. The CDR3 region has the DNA TGTGCCTGTGACACGGGGATTTATAGGATCACCGATAAACTTATCTTT. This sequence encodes CACDTGIYRITDKLIF.

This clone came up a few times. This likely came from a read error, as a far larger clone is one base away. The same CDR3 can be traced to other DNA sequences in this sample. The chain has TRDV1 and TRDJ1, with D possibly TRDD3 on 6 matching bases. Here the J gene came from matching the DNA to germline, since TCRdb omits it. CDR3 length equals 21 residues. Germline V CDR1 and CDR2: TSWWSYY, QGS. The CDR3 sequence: CALGEPRLATFGYFYTDKLIF. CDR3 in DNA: TGCGCTCTTGGGGAACCCCGCTTGGCTACGTTTGGATACTTCTACACCGATAAACTCATCTTT.

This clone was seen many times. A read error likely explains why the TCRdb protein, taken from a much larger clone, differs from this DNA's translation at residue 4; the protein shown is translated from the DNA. The CDR3 protein is CASFRGIRRADKLIF. In nucleotides, the CDR3 is TGTGCTTCGTTCCGTGGGATCCGGCGGGCTGATAAACTCATCTTT. The chain has TRAV38-2/DV8 and TRDJ1, with D possibly matching TRDD3 (5 bases). The germline CDR1 and CDR2 sequences are TSESDYY and QEAYKQQN. Trimming pared 9 bases from V and 5 bases from J, leaving 23 bases between. This CDR3 spans 15 amino acids.

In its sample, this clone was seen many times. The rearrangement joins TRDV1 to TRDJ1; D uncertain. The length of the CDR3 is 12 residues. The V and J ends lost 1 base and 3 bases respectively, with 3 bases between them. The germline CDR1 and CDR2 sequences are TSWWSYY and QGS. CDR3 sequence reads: CALGEPSDKLIF. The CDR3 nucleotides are TGTGCTCTTGGGGAACCCTCCGATAAACTCATCTTT.

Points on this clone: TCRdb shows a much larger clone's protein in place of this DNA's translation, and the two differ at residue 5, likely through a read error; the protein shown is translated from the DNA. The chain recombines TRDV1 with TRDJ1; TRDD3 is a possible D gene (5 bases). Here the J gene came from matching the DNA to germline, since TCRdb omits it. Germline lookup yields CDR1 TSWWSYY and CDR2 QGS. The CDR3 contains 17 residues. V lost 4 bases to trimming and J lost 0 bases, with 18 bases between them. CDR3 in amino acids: CALGGLGPIGDTDKLIF. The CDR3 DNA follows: TGTGCTCTTGGGGGACTAGGGCCTATTGGGGACACCGATAAACTCATCTTT.

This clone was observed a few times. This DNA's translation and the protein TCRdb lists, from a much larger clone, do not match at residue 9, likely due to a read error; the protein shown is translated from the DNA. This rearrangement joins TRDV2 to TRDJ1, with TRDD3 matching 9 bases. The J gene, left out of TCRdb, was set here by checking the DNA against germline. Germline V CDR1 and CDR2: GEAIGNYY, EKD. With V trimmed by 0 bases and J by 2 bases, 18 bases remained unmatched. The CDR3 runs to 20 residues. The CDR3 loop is CACDTEEVWGYEGVTDKLIF. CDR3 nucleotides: TGTGCCTGTGACACCGAGGAAGTATGGGGATACGAGGGGGTTACCGATAAACTCATCTTT.

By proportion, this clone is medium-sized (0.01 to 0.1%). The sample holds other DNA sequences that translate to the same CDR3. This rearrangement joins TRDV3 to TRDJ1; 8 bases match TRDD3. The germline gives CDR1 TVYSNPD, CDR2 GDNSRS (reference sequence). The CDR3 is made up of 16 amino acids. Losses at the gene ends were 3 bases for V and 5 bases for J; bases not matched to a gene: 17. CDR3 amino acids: CAFSSGGTPWGDKLIF. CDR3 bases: TGTGCCTTCTCGTCTGGGGGAACCCCTTGGGGGGATAAACTCATCTTT.

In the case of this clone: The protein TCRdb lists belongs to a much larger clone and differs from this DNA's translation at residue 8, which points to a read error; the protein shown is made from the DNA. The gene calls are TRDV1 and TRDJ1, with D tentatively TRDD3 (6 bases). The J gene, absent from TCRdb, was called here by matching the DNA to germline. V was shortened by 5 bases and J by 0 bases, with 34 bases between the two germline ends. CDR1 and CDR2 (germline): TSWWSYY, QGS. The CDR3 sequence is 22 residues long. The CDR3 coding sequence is TGTGCTCTTGGGCTGCGCCTCCGTCTTACCGCCTGGGGACAAAAGTACACCGATAAACTCATCTTT. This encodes CALGLRLRLTAWGQKYTDKLIF.

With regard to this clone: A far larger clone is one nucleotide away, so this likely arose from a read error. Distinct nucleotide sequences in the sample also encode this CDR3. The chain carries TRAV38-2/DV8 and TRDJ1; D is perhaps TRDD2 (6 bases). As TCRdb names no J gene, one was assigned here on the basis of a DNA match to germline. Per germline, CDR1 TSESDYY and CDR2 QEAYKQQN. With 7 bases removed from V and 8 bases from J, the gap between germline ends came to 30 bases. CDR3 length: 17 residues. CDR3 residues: CAYGTPTSLGGGDKLIF. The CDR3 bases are TGTGCTTATGGAACTCCTACGAGCCTGGGAGGGGGCGACAAACTCATCTTT.

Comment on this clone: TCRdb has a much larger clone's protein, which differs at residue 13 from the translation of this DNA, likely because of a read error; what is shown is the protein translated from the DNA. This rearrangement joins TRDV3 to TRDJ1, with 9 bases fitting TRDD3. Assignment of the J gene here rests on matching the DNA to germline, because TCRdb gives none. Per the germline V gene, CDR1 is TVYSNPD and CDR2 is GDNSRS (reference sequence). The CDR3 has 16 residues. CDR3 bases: TGTGCCTTGTCGGGGGACTGGGGGACCTCCACCGATAGACTCATCTTT. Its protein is CALSGDWGTSTDRLIF.

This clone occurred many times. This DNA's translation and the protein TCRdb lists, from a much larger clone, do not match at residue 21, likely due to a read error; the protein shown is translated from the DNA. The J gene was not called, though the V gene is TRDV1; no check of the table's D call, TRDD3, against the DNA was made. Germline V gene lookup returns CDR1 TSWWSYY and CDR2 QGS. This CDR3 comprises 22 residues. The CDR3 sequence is CALGPALFLGLLGTPGGDKLTF. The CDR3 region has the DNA TGTGCTCTTGGGCCCGCCCTCTTCCTCGGACTACTGGGGACGCCGGGGGGCGATAAACTCACCTTT.

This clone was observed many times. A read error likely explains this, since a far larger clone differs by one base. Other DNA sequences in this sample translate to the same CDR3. CDR3: CACDTVGGSGVTDKLIF. Here the CDR3 DNA reads TGTGCCTGTGACACCGTTGGGGGGTCCGGGGTCACCGATAAACTCATCTTT. This chain joins TRDV2 and TRDJ1; a weak D match, TRDD3 (6 bases). TCRdb leaves out the J gene; it was filled in here by matching the DNA to germline. Germline CDR1 GEAIGNYY, CDR2 EKD. V was pared by 0 bases and J by 1 base, with 17 bases between. The length of the CDR3 is 17 residues.

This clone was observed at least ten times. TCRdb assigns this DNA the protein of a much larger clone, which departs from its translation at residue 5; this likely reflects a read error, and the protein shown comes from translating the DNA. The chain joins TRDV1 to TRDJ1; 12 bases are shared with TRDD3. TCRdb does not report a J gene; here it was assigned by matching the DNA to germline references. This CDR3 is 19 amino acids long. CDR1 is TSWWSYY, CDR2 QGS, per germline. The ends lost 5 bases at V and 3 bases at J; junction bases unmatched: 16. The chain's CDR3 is CALGRPFLLGDTGADKLIF. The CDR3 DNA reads TGTGCTCTTGGGAGACCTTTCCTACTGGGGGATACAGGGGCCGATAAACTCATCTTT.

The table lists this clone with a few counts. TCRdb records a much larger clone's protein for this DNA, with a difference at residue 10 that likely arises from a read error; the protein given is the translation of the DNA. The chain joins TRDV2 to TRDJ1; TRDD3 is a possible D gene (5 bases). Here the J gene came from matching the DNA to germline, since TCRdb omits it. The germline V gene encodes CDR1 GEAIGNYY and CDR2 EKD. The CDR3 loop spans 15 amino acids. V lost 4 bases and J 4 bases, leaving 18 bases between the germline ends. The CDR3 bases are TGTGCCTGTGAGCGGCGGGGGGCCCTCATCGATAAACTCATCTTT. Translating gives CACERRGALIDKLIF.

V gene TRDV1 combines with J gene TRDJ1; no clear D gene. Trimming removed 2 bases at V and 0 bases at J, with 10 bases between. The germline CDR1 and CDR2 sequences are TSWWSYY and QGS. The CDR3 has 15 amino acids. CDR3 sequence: CALGEASRHTDKLIF. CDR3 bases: TGTGCTCTTGGGGAAGCCTCCCGCCACACCGATAAACTCATCTTT.

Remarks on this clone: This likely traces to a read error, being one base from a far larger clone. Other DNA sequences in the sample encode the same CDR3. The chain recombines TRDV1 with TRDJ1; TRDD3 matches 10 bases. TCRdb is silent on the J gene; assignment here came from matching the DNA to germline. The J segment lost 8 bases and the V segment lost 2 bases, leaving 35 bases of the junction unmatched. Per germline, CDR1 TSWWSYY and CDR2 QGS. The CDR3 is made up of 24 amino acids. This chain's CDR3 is CALGETLPFSYESHWGILVRKLIF. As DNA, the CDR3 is TGTGCTCTTGGGGAAACTCTCCCTTTTTCCTACGAGAGTCACTGGGGGATCCTCGTCAGGAAACTCATCTTT.

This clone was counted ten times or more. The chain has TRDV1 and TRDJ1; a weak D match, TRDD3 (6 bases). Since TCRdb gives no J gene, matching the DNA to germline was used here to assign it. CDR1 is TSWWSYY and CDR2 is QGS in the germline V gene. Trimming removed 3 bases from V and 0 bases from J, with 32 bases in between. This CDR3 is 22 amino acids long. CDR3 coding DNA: TGTGCTCTTGGGGAGGGGATTAAGGTGCTAAAGCCGAGGGGTGTGTACACCGATAAACTCATCTTT. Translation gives CALGEGIKVLKPRGVYTDKLIF.

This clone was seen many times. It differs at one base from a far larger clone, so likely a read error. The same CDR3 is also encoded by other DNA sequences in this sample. The CDR3 protein is CALGKAIFLLGWGWNKLIF. CDR3 nucleotides: TGTGCTCTTGGGAAGGCCATATTCCTGCTCGGCTGGGGATGGAATAAACTCATCTTT. The chain uses TRDV1 and TRDJ1; the D gene is possibly TRDD3 (6 bases). Germline V gene sequence: CDR1 TSWWSYY, CDR2 QGS. This CDR3 has 19 residues. With 5 bases removed from V and 6 bases from J, the gap between germline ends came to 31 bases.

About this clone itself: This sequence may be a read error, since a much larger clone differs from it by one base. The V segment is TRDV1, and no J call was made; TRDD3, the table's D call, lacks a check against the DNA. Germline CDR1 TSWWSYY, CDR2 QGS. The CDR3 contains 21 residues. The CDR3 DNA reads TGTGCTCTTGGGGACCTTAGGCCTTCCTTTGGATTCGGGCTCCTGGCCAGACCACTGATCTTT. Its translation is CALGDLRPSFGFGLLARPLIF.